This T cell receptor (beta chain) stems from a study of cytomegalovirus exposure and HLA in healthy donors. Points from the study as a whole: Relative to equally common others, HLA-associated TCR beta chains showed greater clonal expansion in a later analysis. Later analysis showed TCR association rates varying by HLA locus, highest for DRB1 and lowest for HLA-C.

PCR amplification relied on 60 Vbeta primers (plus 13 Jbeta primers). Method: immunoSEQ multiplex PCR; TCRdb's copy keeps in-frame clones and lacks some. This table holds approximately 140,000 clones. A word on this clone: Its cognate antigen is unknown.

Everyone who donated was a healthy bone marrow donor. This CDR3 comprises 12 residues. Germline loops: CDR1 PRHDT, CDR2 FYEKMQ (reference sequence). Trimming took off 2 bases at V and 15 bases at J, with 13 bases between the two ends. Sequencing was carried out using PBMCs. The J gene is TRBJ1-4, the V gene TRBV13; a weak D match, TRBD1 (6 bases). This sequence was found in a young woman in good health and CMV-seronegative. The CDR3 DNA reads as TGTGCCAGCAGCTTAATTGGGGGCAAGTTGTTTTTT. Its translation is CASSLIGGKLFF.